Sequencing of this T cell receptor (beta chain) was carried out in a study of CD8 T cells in ankylosing spondylitis (dated by TCRdb to about 2017). At the level of the whole study: T cell receptor beta repertoires were profiled in healthy donors and ankylosing spondylitis patients so that disease-linked TCR variants could be found. Samples of peripheral blood were taken, and for ankylosing spondylitis patients, synovial fluid was collected as well. In total, the full study cohort was made up of about 110 healthy donors and about two dozen ankylosing spondylitis patients.

Trimming takes 3 bases off V and 6 bases off J; junction bases not matched to a gene: 8. The CDR1 and CDR2 encoded by the germline V gene are SGHRS and YFSETQ. The cysteine opens and the phenylalanine closes a CDR3 of 15 amino acids. The CDR3 DNA has 45 bases and is translated from base 1. Comments on this clonotype: Its antigen is not yet known. No per-base quality is available; no much larger clone lies one base away.

For sequencing, an Illumina HiSeq 2500 was employed. Quantitative 5'-RACE with molecular barcodes was the method used to prepare the TCR beta libraries. The study's processing was this. Disease-linked TCR variants were identified with a new computational method built on a probabilistic model of VDJ rearrangement. TCRdb applied fastp at Q25 and MiXCR to the public reads, then kept only in-frame beta chains. Merged by CDR3 protein, the rows form single entries marked with the most common genes and DNA. The V and J calls and clone size are TCRdb's, not the authors'. The sample table contains roughly 700,000 distinct CDR3 sequences; only one count was recorded for 15% to 20% of them. The ten largest clones capture roughly a fifth of the sample. Results the study describes overall, beyond this receptor: Blood from ankylosing spondylitis patients appeared to be characterized by a TCR beta motif composed of under ten highly homologous amino acid variants. Some TCR beta motif variants had previously been reported in synovial fluid and blood of reactive arthritis patients, which suggested common disease-initiation mechanisms. The disease-linked clones had a CD8+ phenotype and were found at relatively low frequencies in peripheral blood. The disease-linked clones were reported to be significantly enriched in matched synovial fluid samples from ankylosing spondylitis patients.

The sequence derives from a male donor with ankylosing spondylitis. The sequence links TRBV5-1 to TRBJ2-2, and 7 junctional nucleotides match TRBD1. Sequencing was performed on blood, either unsorted or a sorted T cell fraction (not recorded which). This receptor has the CDR3 CASSSSTGFAGELFF. The sequenced DNA: TGCGCCAGCAGCTCATCGACAGGGTTCGCCGGGGAGCTGTTTTTT.